A selection of T cell receptor beta chains follows, all from one sample in a study of cytomegalovirus exposure and HLA in healthy donors. Profiled with immunoSEQ multiplex PCR; TCRdb holds only in-frame clones, not every one. The sample consists of more than 150,000 clones, more than 75% of them appearing once. The specimen sequenced was PBMCs. The source is a woman in her twenties or thirties in good health and CMV-seropositive. Both conserved end residues are part of each CDR3. Each record gives: V gene, CDR3 length, J gene, CDR3 protein.

TRBV19	17	TRBJ1-4	CASTPGQILATNEKLFF
TRBV4-1	15	TRBJ2-3	CASSLSGGNTDTQYF
TRBV19	14	TRBJ1-5	CASSLRQGNQPQHF
TRBV23-1	23	TRBJ1-5	CASSQPQPTPGTGGFLGNQPQHF
TRBV30	12	TRBJ1-2	CAWSTGDYGYTF
TRBV5-4	16	TRBJ1-6	CASSLPRQGSNSPLHF
TRBV6-1	12	TRBJ1-4	CASSEENRPGAF
TRBV11-2	17	TRBJ2-1	CASSLDDRLLAYNEQFF
TRBV11-2	13	TRBJ1-4	CASSRDRGEKLFF
TRBV5-4	15	TRBJ1-4	CASSPGDSFNEKLFF
TRBV13	13	TRBJ2-3	CASSRRGSDTQYF
TRBV19	14	TRBJ1-5	CASSMGRGGQPQHF
TRBV23-1	18	TRBJ1-5	CASSHSQQQGGGNQPQHF
TRBV19	16	TRBJ1-5	CASSTTGGFRMQPQHF
TRBV2	16	TRBJ2-1	CASSGRGGLRDNEQFF
TRBV18	17	TRBJ2-3	CASSPLEGLAGSDTQYF
TRBV6-1	13	-	CASEERGSYEQYF
TRBV5-6	13	TRBJ2-3	CASSLGQGDTQYF
TRBV29-1	14	TRBJ1-1	CSALTGTGGNEAFF
TRBV7-2	13	TRBJ2-5	CASSFNTKETQYF
TRBV5-1	14	TRBJ2-1	CASSSSGGLNEQFF
TRBV10-2	14	TRBJ1-3	CASSGRTGADTIYF